These 5 T cell receptor beta chains share one sample of origin, sequenced in a study of T-cell memory formation after mild COVID-19. Using its own MiXCR run on the 5' RACE reads, TCRdb lists one record per CDR3 protein. Seen here are a few hundred thousand distinct CDR3 sequences, less than 25% observed once, and the top ten hold roughly 9.1%. Sequenced: PBMCs or a T cell subset sorted from them (not recorded which). Source of these receptors: an adult woman who had mild COVID-19 (a few samples of this study predate the infection). Cell type and time point are not known.

The genes are TRBV30 and TRBJ2-1; a weak D match, TRBD2 (5 bases). Germline values: CDR1 GTSNPN, CDR2 SVGIG (reference sequence). CDR3 length equals 12 residues. V gave up 3 bases and J gave up 5 bases, with 8 bases separating them. The DNA of the CDR3 is TGTGCCTGGAGACTCGGGGACAATGAGCAGTTCTTC. Translating it yields CAWRLGDNEQFF. Using reference TRBV30 and TRBJ2-1 for the parts outside the CDR3, the full variable domain is SQTIHQWPATLVQPVGSPLSLECTVEGTSNPNLYWYRQAAGRGLQLLFYSVGIGQISSEVPQNLSASRPQDRQFILSSKKLLLSDSGFYLCAWRLGDNEQFFGPGTRLTVL.

The V call is TRBV24-1, the J call TRBJ2-2; 7 bases line up with TRBD2. Germline V gene sequence: CDR1 KGHDR, CDR2 SFDVKD. V was clipped by 2 bases and J by 4 bases; unmatched bases: 6. The CDR3 totals 16 residues. The CDR3 region has the DNA TGTGCCACCAGTGATTCCCGGACTAGTAGCACCGGGGAGCTGTTTTTT. This gives the protein CATSDSRTSSTGELFF.

This clonotype was counted many times. CDR3 DNA sequence: TGTGCCAGCAGCTTTTCGGGAGGGCCTTCAGATACGCAGTATTTT. Translating gives CASSFSGGPSDTQYF. The V and J genes are TRBV7-2 and TRBJ2-3; TRBD2 aligns across 8 bases. CDR1 is SGHTA and CDR2 is FQGNSA in the germline V gene. CDR3 length equals 15 residues. Losses at the gene ends were 3 bases for V and 4 bases for J; bases not matched to a gene: 6.

The chain employs TRBV12-3 or TRBV12-4 and TRBJ1-1; tentatively, D is TRBD1 (5 bases). The CDR3 length is 13 residues. V gave up 3 bases and J gave up 6 bases, with 11 bases separating them. The CDR3 DNA reads TGTGCCAGCAGTTTGGGGGTTTGGGCTGAAGCTTTCTTT. Protein product: CASSLGVWAEAFF.

This clonotype appeared many times. This chain joins TRBV28 and TRBJ2-7; 11 positions agree with TRBD2. The V and J ends lost 5 bases and 3 bases, in that order; junction bases with no gene match: 18. Germline assignment: CDR1 MDHEN and CDR2 SYDVKM. The CDR3 runs 19 residues. The CDR3 coding sequence is TGTGCCAGCAGTCAGGCCGGGACTAGCGGAACCCCGAGAAACTACGAGCAGTACTTC. Encoded protein: CASSQAGTSGTPRNYEQYF. Filled out from reference TRBV28 and TRBJ2-7, the complete variable domain reads DVKVTQSSRYLVKRTGEKVFLECVQDMDHENMFWYRQDPGLGLRLIYFSYDVKMKEKGDIPEGYSVSREKKERFSLILESASTNQTSMYLCASSQAGTSGTPRNYEQYFGPGTRLTVT.